The source of this T cell receptor (beta chain) is a study of T cell changes during pregnancy in multiple sclerosis (dated by TCRdb to about 2019). At the level of the whole study: Changes in the T cell repertoire over the course of pregnancy were examined in this study in women with multiple sclerosis.

Library preparation used the immunoSEQ multiplex PCR assay. Imported from immuneACCESS, the table was reduced by TCRdb to in-frame sequences with V and J called. These copies leave out some clones; in studies compared against another copy, an unresolved V gene accounts for under half, and the cause of the remainder is not known. Within this sample are more than 25,000 clones, with roughly 86% of them counted one time only. Of the sample, 9.5% to 10% falls within the top ten clones. The germline V and J ends show losses of 4 bases and 1 base respectively, and no gene match explains 1 base of the junction. Including cysteine and phenylalanine, the CDR3 has 15 amino acids. Solely the CDR3 DNA is kept, with 45 bases framed from the first base. Looking up the germline V gene (reference sequence) yields CDR1 SGHAT and CDR2 FQDESV. This clone has just a few counts. Which antigen it targets is not known. Per-nucleotide qualities are absent, and no much larger clonotype sits a single base away.

The sequence was collected from a female donor with multiple sclerosis, enrolled in a pregnancy study. The sequences come from CD8+ T cells from peripheral blood mononuclear cells, collected in the first trimester of pregnancy. Recombination connected TRBV11-1 to TRBJ2-1; TRBD2 fits 10 bases in the junction. CDR3 protein: CASSSGLASYNEQFF. The sequence in DNA is TGTGCCAGCAGCTCGGGACTAGCGTCCTACAATGAGCAGTTCTTC.